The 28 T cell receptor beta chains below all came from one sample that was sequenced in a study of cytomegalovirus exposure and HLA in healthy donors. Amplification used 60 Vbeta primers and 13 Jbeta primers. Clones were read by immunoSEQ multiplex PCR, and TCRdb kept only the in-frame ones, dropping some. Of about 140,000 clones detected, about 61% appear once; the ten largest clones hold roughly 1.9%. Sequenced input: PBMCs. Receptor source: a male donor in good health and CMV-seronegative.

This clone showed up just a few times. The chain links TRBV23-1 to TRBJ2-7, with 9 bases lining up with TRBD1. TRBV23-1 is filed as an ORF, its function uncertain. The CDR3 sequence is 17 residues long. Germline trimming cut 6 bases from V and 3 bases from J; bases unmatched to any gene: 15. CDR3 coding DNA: TGCGCCAGCAGACCAAGGGACAGGGTCGGGGTGGGCTACGAGCAGTACTTC. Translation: CASRPRDRVGVGYEQYF.

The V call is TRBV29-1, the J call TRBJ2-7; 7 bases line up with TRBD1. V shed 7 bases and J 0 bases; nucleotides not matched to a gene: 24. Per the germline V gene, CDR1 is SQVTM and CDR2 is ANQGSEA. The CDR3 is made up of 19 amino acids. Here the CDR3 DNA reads TGCAGCGGAAGACAGGGTCTGGATCTCGGCAGCCCCGGCTCCTACGAGCAGTACTTC. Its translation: CSGRQGLDLGSPGSYEQYF.

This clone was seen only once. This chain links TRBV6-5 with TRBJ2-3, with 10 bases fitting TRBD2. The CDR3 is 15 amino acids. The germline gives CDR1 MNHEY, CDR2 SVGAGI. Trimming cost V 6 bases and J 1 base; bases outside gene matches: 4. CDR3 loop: CASSSLAGGTDTQYF. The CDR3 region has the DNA TGTGCCAGCAGCTCGCTAGCGGGGGGCACAGATACGCAGTATTTT.

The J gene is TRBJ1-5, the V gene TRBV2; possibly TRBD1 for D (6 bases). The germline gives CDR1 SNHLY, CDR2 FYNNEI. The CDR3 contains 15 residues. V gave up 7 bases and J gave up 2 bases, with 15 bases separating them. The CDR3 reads CASTQQGGGNQPQHF. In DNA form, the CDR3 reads TGTGCCAGCACTCAACAGGGAGGGGGCAATCAGCCCCAGCATTTT.

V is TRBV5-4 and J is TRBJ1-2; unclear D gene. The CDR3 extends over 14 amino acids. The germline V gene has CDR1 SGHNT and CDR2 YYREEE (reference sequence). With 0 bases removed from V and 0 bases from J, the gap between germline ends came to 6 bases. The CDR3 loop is CASSLDRSNYGYTF. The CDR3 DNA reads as TGTGCCAGCAGCTTGGACAGATCTAACTATGGCTACACCTTC.

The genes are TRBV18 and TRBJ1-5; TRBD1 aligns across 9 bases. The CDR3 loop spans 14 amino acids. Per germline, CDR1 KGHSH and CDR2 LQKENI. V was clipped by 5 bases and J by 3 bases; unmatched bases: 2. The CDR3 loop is CASSRTGDNQPQHF. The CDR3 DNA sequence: TGTGCCAGCTCAAGGACAGGGGACAATCAGCCCCAGCATTTT.

CDR3 region: CASHARGSSYNEQFF. CDR3 bases: TGTGCCAGCCATGCGCGGGGGAGCTCCTACAATGAGCAGTTCTTC. The chain combines TRBV5-6 with TRBJ2-1; 7 bases are a match to TRBD2. V was pared by 7 bases and J by 0 bases, with 7 bases of the junction left unmatched. Germline V gives CDR1 SGHDT, CDR2 YYEEEE. The CDR3 is 15 amino acids.

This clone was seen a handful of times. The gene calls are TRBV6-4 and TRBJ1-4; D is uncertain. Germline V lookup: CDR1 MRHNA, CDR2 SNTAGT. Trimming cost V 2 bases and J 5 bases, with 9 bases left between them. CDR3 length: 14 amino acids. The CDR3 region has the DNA TGTGCCAGCAGTGACATCCGGGGAAATGAAAAACTGTTTTTT. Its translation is CASSDIRGNEKLFF.

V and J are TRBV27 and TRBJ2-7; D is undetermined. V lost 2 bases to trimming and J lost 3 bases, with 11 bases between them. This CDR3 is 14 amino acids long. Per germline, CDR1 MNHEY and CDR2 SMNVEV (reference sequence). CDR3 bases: TGTGCCAGCAGTTTAGAGCCCTTCCACTACGAGCAGTACTTC. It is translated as CASSLEPFHYEQYF.

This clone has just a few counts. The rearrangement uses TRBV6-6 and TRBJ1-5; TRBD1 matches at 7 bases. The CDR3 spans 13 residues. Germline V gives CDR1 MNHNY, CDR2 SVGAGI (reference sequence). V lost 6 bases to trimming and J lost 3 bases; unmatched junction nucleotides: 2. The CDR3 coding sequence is TGTGCCAGCAGAGACAGGGACAATCAGCCCCAGCATTTT. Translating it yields CASRDRDNQPQHF.

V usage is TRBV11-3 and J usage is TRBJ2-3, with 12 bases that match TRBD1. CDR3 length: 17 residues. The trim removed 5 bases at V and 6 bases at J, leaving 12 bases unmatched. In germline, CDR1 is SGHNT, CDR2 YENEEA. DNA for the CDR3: TGTGCCAGCAGCACCGGGACCGGGACAGGGGGCAGGGATACGCAGTATTTT. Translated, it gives CASSTGTGTGGRDTQYF.

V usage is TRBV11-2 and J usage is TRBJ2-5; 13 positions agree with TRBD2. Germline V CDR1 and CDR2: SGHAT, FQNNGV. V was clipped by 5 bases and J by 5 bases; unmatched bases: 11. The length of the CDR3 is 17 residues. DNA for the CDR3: TGTGCCAGCAGCCGAATCCGGACTAGCGGGAGCCGCGAGACCCAGTACTTC. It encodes CASSRIRTSGSRETQYF.

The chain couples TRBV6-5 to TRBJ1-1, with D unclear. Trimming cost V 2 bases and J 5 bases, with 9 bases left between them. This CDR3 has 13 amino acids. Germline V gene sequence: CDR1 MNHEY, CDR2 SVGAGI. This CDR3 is CASSYVRGTEAFF. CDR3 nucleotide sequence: TGTGCCAGCAGTTACGTTCGGGGAACTGAAGCTTTCTTT.

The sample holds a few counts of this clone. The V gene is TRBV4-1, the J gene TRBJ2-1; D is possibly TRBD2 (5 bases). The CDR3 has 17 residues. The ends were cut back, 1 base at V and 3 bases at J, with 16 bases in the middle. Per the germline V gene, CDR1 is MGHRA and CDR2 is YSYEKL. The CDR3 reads CASSQGHSGGSYNEQFF. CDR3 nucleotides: TGCGCCAGCAGCCAAGGACACTCGGGTGGGAGCTACAATGAGCAGTTCTTC.

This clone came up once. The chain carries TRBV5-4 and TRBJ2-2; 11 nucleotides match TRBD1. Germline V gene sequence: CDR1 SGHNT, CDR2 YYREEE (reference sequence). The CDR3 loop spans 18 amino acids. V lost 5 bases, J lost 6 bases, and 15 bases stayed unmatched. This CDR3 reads CASSPIRGQGASSGELFF. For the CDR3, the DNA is TGTGCCAGCAGTCCAATTCGTGGACAGGGGGCATCGTCCGGGGAGCTGTTTTTT.

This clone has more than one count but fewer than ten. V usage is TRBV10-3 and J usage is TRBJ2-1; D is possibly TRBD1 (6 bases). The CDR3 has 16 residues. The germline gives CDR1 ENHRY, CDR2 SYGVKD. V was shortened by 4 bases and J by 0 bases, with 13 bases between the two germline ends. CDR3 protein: CAISVLDRNSYNEQFF. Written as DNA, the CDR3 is TGTGCCATCAGTGTCCTCGACAGGAACTCCTACAATGAGCAGTTCTTC.

CDR3: CASSTGLPNSPLHF. DNA for the CDR3: TGTGCCAGCAGCACGGGACTCCCAAATTCACCCCTCCACTTT. The J gene is TRBJ1-6, the V gene TRBV11-3, with a tentative D call TRBD1 (5 bases). CDR1 SGHNT and CDR2 YENEEA come from the germline V gene. CDR3 length equals 14 residues. V was pared by 5 bases and J by 7 bases, with 12 bases between.

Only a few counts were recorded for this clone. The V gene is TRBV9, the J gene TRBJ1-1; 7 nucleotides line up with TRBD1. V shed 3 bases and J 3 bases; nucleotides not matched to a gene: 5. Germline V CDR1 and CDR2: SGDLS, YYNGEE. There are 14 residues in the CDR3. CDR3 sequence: CASSAGGQYTEAFF. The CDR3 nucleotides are TGTGCCAGCAGCGCTGGGGGACAGTACACTGAAGCTTTCTTT. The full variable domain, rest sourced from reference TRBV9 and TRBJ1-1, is DSGVTQTPKHLITATGQRVTLRCSPRSGDLSVYWYQQSLDQGLQFLIQYYNGEERAKGNILERFSAQQFPDLHSELNLSSLELGDSALYFCASSAGGQYTEAFFGQGTRLTVV.

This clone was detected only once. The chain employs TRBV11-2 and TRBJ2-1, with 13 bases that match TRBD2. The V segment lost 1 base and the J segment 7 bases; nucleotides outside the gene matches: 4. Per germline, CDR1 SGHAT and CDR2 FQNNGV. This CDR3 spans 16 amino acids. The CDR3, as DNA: TGTGCCAGCAGCTTAGTTGGGACTAGCGGGGCAAATGAGCAGTTCTTC. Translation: CASSLVGTSGANEQFF.

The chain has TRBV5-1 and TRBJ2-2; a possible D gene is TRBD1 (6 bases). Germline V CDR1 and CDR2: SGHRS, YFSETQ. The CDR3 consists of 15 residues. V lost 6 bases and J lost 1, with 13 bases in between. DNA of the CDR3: TGCGCCAGCAAATACTCGACAGGGAACACCGGGGAGCTGTTTTTT. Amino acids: CASKYSTGNTGELFF.

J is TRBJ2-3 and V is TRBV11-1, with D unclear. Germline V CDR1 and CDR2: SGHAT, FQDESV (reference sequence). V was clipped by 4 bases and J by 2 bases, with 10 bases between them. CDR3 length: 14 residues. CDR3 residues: CASSSTSDTDTQYF. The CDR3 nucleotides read TGTGCCAGCAGCTCCACGTCAGACACAGATACGCAGTATTTT.

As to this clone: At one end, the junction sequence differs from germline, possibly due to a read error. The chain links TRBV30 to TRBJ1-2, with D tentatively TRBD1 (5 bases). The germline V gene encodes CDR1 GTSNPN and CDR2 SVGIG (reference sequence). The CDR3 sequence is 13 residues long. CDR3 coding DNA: TGTGCCTGGAGGACAGATACTAACTATGGCTACCCCTTC. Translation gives CAWRTDTNYGYPF.

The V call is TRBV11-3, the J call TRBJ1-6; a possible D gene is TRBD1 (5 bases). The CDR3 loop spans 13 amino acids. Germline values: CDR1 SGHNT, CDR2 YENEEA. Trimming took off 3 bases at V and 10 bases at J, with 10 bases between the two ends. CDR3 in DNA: TGTGCCAGCAGCTTGGGGCTCGGGTCACCCCTCCACTTT. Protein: CASSLGLGSPLHF.

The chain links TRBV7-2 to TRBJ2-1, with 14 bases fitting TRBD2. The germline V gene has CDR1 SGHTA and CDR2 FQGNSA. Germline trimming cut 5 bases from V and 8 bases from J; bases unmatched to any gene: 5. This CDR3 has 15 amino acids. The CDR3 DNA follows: TGTGCCAGCAGCGCCGGACTAGCGGGGGGTGATGAGCAGTTCTTC. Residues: CASSAGLAGGDEQFF.

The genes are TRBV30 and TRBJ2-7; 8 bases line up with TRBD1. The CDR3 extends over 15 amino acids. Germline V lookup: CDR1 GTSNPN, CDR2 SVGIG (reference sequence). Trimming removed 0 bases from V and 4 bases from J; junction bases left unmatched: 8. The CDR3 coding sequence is TGTGCCTGGAGTGTTACCGGGACAGGTTCGTACGAGCAGTACTTC. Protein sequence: CAWSVTGTGSYEQYF. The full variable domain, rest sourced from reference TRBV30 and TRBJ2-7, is SQTIHQWPATLVQPVGSPLSLECTVEGTSNPNLYWYRQAAGRGLQLLFYSVGIGQISSEVPQNLSASRPQDRQFILSSKKLLLSDSGFYLCAWSVTGTGSYEQYFGPGTRLTVT.

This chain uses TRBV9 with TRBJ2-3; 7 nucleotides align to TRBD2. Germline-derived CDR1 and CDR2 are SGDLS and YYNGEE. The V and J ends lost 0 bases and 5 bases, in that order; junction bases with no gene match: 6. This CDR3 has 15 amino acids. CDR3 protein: CASSVGAGRIDTQYF. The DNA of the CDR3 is TGTGCCAGCAGCGTAGGAGCGGGGAGGATAGATACGCAGTATTTT.

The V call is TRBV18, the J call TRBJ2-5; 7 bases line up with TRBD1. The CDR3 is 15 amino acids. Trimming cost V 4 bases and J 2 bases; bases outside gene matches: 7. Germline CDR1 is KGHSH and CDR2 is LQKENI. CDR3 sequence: CASSLGQAQQETQYF. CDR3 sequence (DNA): TGTGCCAGCTCACTAGGACAGGCCCAACAAGAGACCCAGTACTTC.

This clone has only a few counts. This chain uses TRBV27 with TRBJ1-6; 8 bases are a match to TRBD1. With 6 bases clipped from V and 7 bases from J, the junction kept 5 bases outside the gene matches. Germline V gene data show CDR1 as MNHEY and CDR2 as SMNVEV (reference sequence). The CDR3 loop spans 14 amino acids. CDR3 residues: CASRLTGGNSPLHF. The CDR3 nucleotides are TGTGCCAGCAGACTTACAGGGGGGAATTCACCCCTCCACTTT.